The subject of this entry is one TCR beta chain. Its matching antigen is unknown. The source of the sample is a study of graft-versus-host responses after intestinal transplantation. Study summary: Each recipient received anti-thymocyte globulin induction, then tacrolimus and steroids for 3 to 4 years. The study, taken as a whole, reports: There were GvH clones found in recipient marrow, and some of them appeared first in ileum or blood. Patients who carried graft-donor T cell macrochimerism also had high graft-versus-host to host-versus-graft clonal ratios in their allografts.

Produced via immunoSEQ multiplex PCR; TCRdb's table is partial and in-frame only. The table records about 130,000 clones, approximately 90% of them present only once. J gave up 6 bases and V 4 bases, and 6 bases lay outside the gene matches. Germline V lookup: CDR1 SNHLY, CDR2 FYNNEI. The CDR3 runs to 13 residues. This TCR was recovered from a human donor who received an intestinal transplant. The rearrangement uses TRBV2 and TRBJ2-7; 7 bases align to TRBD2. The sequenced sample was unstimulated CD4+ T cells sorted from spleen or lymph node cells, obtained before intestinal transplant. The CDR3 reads CASSGAGRGEQYF. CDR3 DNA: TGTGCCAGCAGTGGAGCGGGGCGCGGCGAGCAGTACTTC.